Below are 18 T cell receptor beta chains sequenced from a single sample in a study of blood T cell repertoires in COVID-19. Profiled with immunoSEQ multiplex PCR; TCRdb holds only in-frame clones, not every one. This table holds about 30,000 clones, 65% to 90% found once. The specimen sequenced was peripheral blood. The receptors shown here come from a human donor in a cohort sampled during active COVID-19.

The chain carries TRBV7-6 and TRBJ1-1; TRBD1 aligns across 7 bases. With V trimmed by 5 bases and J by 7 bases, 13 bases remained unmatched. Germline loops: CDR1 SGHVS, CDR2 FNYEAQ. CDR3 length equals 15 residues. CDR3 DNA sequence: TGTGCCAGCAGCCCGTCACCAGGGGGGCGGAATGAAGCTTTCTTT. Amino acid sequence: CASSPSPGGRNEAFF.

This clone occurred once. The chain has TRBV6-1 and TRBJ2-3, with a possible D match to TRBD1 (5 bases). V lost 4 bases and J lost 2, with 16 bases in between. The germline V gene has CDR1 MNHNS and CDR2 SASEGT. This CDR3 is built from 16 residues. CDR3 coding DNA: TGTGCCAGCAGTGCAGGACACCGATTGATCACAGATACGCAGTATTTT. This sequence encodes CASSAGHRLITDTQYF.

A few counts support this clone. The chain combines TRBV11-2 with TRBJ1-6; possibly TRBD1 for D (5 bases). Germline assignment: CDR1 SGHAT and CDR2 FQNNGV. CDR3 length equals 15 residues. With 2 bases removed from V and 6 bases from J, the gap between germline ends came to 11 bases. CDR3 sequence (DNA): TGTGCCAGCAGCTTATTGGGGCGAGGTAATTCACCCCTCCACTTT. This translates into CASSLLGRGNSPLHF.

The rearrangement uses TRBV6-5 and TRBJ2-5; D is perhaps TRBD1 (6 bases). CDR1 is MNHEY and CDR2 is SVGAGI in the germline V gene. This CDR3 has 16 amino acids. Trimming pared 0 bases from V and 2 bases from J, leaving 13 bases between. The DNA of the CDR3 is TGTGCCAGCAGTTACTCGAGATGGGACACTCAAGAGACCCAGTACTTC. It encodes CASSYSRWDTQETQYF.

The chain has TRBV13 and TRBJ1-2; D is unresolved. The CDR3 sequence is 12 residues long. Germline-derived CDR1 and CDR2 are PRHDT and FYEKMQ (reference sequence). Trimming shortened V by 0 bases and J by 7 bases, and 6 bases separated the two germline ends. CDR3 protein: CASSLGRIGYTF. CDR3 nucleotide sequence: TGTGCCAGCAGCTTAGGCAGGATTGGCTACACCTTC.

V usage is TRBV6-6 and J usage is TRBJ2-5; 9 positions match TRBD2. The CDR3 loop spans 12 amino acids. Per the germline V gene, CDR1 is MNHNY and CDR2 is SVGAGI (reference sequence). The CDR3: CAVGGGGETQYF. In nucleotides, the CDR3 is TGTGCGGTCGGCGGGGGGGGCGAGACCCAGTACTTC.

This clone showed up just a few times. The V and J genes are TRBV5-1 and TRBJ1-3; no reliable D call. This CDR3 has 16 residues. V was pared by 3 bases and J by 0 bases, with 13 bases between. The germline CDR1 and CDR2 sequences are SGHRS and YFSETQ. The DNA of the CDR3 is TGCGCCAGCAGCTCCGGCAGCGGAAGCTCTGGAAACACCATATATTTT. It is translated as CASSSGSGSSGNTIYF.

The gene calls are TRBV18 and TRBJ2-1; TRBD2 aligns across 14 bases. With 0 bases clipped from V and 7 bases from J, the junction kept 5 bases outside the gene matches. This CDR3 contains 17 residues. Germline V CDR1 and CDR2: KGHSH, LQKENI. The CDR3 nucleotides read TGTGCCAGCTCACCACCTGGGACTAGCGGGGGTACTAATGAGCAGTTCTTC. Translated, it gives CASSPPGTSGGTNEQFF.

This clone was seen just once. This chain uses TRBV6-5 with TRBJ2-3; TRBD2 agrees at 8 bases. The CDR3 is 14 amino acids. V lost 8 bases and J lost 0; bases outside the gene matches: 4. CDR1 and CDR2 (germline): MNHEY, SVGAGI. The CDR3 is CASRRGGSTDTQYF. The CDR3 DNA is TGTGCCAGCCGACGGGGGGGCAGCACAGATACGCAGTATTTT.

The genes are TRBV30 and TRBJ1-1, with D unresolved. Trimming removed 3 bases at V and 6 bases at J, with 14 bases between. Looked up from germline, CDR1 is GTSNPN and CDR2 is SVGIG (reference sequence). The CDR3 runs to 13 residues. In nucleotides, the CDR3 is TGTGCCTGGAGCCCTGAGACTAGGGCTGAAGCTTTCTTT. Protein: CAWSPETRAEAFF.

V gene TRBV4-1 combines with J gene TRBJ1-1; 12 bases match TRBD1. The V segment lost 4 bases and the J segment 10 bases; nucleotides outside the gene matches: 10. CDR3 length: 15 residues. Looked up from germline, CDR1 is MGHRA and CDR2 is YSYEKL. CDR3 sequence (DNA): TGCGCCAGCAGCCTCGGGACAGGGGGCGATAGGGTAGCTTTCTTT. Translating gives CASSLGTGGDRVAFF.

The CDR3 DNA reads as TGTGCCAGCAGAGCCCCGGGACAGATATACGAGCAGTACTTC. Protein: CASRAPGQIYEQYF. The V call is TRBV11-2, the J call TRBJ2-7; 7 bases map to TRBD1. The CDR3 length is 14 residues. Germline V gene sequence: CDR1 SGHAT, CDR2 FQNNGV. V shed 6 bases, J shed 4 bases, and the junction held 9 bases outside the gene matches.

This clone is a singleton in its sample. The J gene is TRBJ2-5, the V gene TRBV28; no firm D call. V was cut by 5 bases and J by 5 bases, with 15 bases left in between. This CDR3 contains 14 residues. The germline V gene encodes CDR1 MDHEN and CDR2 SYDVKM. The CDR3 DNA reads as TGTGCCAGCAGTCCCCCTCGGTCCGGGGAGACCCAGTACTTC. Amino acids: CASSPPRSGETQYF.

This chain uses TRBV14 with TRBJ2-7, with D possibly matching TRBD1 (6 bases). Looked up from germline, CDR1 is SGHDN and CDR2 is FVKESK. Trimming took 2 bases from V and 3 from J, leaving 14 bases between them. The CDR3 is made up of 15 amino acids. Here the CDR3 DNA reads TGTGCCAGCAGCCAAACAGAGGCAGGGGTCTACGAGCAGTACTTC. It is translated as CASSQTEAGVYEQYF. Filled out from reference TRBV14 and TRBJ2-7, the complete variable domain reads EAGVTQFPSHSVIEKGQTVTLRCDPISGHDNLYWYRRVMGKEIKFLLHFVKESKQDESGMPNNRFLAERTGGTYSTLKVQPAELEDSGVYFCASSQTEAGVYEQYFGPGTRLTVT.

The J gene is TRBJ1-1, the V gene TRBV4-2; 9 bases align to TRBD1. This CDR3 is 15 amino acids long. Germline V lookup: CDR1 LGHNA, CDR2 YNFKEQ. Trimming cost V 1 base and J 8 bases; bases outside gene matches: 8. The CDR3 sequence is CASSQGDREKREAFF. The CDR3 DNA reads TGTGCCAGCAGCCAAGGGGACAGGGAGAAGCGGGAAGCTTTCTTT.

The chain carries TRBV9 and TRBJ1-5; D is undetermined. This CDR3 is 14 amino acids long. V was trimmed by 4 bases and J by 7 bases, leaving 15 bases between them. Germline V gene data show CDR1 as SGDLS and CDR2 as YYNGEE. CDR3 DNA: TGTGCCAGCAGCCTCGGGTCAGGAGGCCAGCCCCAGCATTTT. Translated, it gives CASSLGSGGQPQHF.

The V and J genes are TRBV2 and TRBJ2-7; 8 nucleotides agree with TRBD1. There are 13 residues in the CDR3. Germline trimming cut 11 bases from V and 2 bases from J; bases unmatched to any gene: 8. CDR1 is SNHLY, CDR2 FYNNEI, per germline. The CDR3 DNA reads TGTGCCGGAACCGGGACAGGAACCTACGAGCAGTACTTC. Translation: CAGTGTGTYEQYF.

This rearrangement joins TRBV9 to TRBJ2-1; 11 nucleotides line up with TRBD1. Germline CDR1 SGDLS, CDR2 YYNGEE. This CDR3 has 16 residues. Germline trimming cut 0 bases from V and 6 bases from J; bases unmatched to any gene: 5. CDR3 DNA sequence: TGTGCCAGCAGCGTAGCCTCCGGGACAGGGGGCAATGAGCAGTTCTTC. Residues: CASSVASGTGGNEQFF. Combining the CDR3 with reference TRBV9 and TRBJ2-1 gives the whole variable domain DSGVTQTPKHLITATGQRVTLRCSPRSGDLSVYWYQQSLDQGLQFLIQYYNGEERAKGNILERFSAQQFPDLHSELNLSSLELGDSALYFCASSVASGTGGNEQFFGPGTRLTVL.